The rows below give T cell receptor beta chains drawn from one sample of a study of OX40 agonist ivuxolimab in advanced cancers. Generated by immunoSEQ multiplex PCR, the TCRdb table keeps only in-frame clones and is missing some. Of over 60,000 clones in the sample, over 75% were seen once. Sequencing was performed on CD4+ or CD8+ T cells sorted from blood, taken in a trial of the OX40 agonist ivuxolimab. These receptors were collected from an adult with an advanced solid tumor such as melanoma, head and neck, liver or kidney cancer. Both conserved end residues are part of each CDR3. Fields, in order: D gene, J gene, clone size, V gene, CDR3 DNA, CDR3 protein. The D gene is left open where the match is weak. Only part of the rows carry a size: once, few, many, or a class if the clone is expanded.

>-|TRBJ1-5|-|TRBV27
TGTGCCAGCCCCCCCGATAGCAATCAGCCCCAGCATTTT
CASPPDSNQPQHF
>-|TRBJ1-2|-|TRBV2
TGTGCCAGCAGTGAATGGGGGGACTATGGCTACACCTTC
CASSEWGDYGYTF
>-|TRBJ2-5|-|TRBV5-1
TGCGCCAGCAGTGAAACCGGGTGGGCGCGGGAGACCCAGTACTTC
CASSETGWARETQYF
>-|TRBJ1-1|-|TRBV7-2
TGTGCCAGCAGTTCCGCCCGGACATATAGCGGAGCTTTCTTT
CASSSARTYSGAFF
>-|TRBJ1-1|-|TRBV4-3
TGCGCCAGCAGCCAAGGGGGCGGGGGCACTGAAGCTTTCTTT
CASSQGGGGTEAFF
>-|TRBJ2-5|-|TRBV5-4
TGTGCCAGCACCCGCGCGTGGGGGCCGGAGGAGACCCAGTACTTC
CASTRAWGPEETQYF
>TRBD2|TRBJ2-7|-|TRBV10-3
TGTGCCATCAGTGAGTTCACTAGCGGGAGGGCCCGCGAGCAGTACTTC
CAISEFTSGRAREQYF
>TRBD2|TRBJ2-7|-|TRBV7-8
TGTGCCAGCAGCATTACTATAGCGGGAGCCTACGAGCAGTACTTC
CASSITIAGAYEQYF
>-|TRBJ1-2|-|TRBV5-4
TGTGCCAGCAGCTTGCCAGGGGCTTTGGGGGGCTACACCTTC
CASSLPGALGGYTF
>-|TRBJ2-1|-|TRBV6-6
TGTGCCAGCAGAGCAGGGACCTACAATGAGCAGTTCTTC
CASRAGTYNEQFF
>-|TRBJ2-3|-|TRBV27
TGTGCCAGCAGTTTAGTACAGGGAATAGGCCCAGATACGCAGTATTTT
CASSLVQGIGPDTQYF
>-|TRBJ2-2|-|TRBV6-1
TGTGCCAGCATACCCCGGGGCGGAAACACCGGGGAGCTGTTTTTT
CASIPRGGNTGELFF
>-|TRBJ2-7|-|TRBV4-1
TGCGCCAGCAGCGTGAGGGAGTCGGGTGGAGAGCAGTACTTC
CASSVRESGGEQYF
>-|TRBJ2-2|-|TRBV5-7
TGTGCCAGCAGCTCCAGGGGCCGAAGGGACACCGGGGAGCTGTTTTTT
CASSSRGRRDTGELFF
>-|TRBJ2-1|-|TRBV5-1
TGCGCCAGCAGCTTGGTGGCAGCTGCGAGATTGGGCAATGAGCAGTTCTTC
CASSLVAAARLGNEQFF
>-|TRBJ1-1|-|TRBV7-9
TGTGCCAGCAGCCCCGACAGCCAGAACACTGAAGCTTTCTTT
CASSPDSQNTEAFF
>TRBD2|TRBJ2-7|-|TRBV19
TGTGCCACGAGCCCTGTGTCGGGTGGAGGTAGCGGGACATACTACGAGCAGTACTTC
CATSPVSGGGSGTYYEQYF
>-|TRBJ2-1|-|TRBV5-1
TGCGCCAGCAGCTTGTACGCTAGCACGTCCCACGGGCAGTTCTTC
CASSLYASTSHGQFF
>-|TRBJ1-1|-|TRBV11-2
TGTGCCAGCAGCTCCGACAGGAACACTGAAGCTTTCTTT
CASSSDRNTEAFF
>-|TRBJ2-7|-|TRBV11-3
TGTGCCAGCAGCGCTACCGGGACACTGGACTCCTACGAGCAGTACTTC
CASSATGTLDSYEQYF
>-|TRBJ2-7|-|TRBV6-5
TGTGCCAGCAGCCCATCGCCCTACGAGCAGTACTTC
CASSPSPYEQYF
>-|TRBJ2-7|-|TRBV7-2
TGTGCCAGCAGCTTAGCTACAGTGAACTCCTACGAGCAGTACTTC
CASSLATVNSYEQYF
>-|TRBJ2-3|-|TRBV6-1
TGTGCCAGCAGTGAGAGGCACGACACAGATACGCAGTATTTT
CASSERHDTDTQYF
>-|TRBJ2-1|-|TRBV6-1
TGTGCCAGCAGTGAAGCCTATAAGGTGGGGAATGAGCAGTTCTTC
CASSEAYKVGNEQFF
>-|TRBJ2-5|-|TRBV11-2
TGTGCCAGCAGGGCCCCGGGACAAGAGACCCAGTACTTC
CASRAPGQETQYF
>TRBD1|TRBJ2-5|-|TRBV10-1
TGCGCCAGCAGACCCGGGGACAGGGGTAAGAAAGAGACCCAGTACTTC
CASRPGDRGKKETQYF
>-|TRBJ1-2|-|TRBV18
TGTGCCAGCTCACCAGGGGATGGGGTTTATCATGGCTACACCTTC
CASSPGDGVYHGYTF
>TRBD1|TRBJ1-1|-|TRBV5-8
TGTGCCAGCAGCTTGGCCAACAGGGGGCGTAGGGCTGAAGCTTTCTTT
CASSLANRGRRAEAFF
>TRBD1|TRBJ2-7|-|TRBV30
TGTGCCTTATCCCGGGACAGCTACGAGCAGTACTTC
CALSRDSYEQYF
>-|TRBJ1-3|-|TRBV7-2
TGTGCCAGCAGCTTTGGGGCTTCCTCTGGAAACACCATATATTTT
CASSFGASSGNTIYF
>-|TRBJ2-4|few|TRBV2
TGTGCCAGCAGTGAGACTCCTCTGCTAGCCAAAAACATTCAGTACTTC
CASSETPLLAKNIQYF
>-|TRBJ2-1|-|TRBV28
TGTGCCAGCAGTTCCGCGGGGTTCGAGTCTAATGAGCAGTTCTTC
CASSSAGFESNEQFF
>-|TRBJ2-3|-|TRBV25-1
TGTGCCAGCAGTGAATGGGGACTTTCGTCTAGCACAGATACGCAGTATTTT
CASSEWGLSSSTDTQYF
>-|TRBJ1-3|-|TRBV25-1
TGTGCCAGCAGTGAGGACAGCTCTGGAAACACCATATATTTT
CASSEDSSGNTIYF
>TRBD2|TRBJ2-1|-|TRBV6-5
TGTGCCAGCAGTTACCTAGCGGGAGGCTATGAGCAGTTCTTC
CASSYLAGGYEQFF
>TRBD1|TRBJ2-2|-|TRBV29-1
TGCAGCGTTGGACAGGGGGCGGCCGGGGAGCTGTTTTTT
CSVGQGAAGELFF
>TRBD1|TRBJ1-1|-|TRBV18
TGTGCCAGCTCACCAGCTGGACAGGGGGCGCGTCGGACTGAAGCTTTCTTT
CASSPAGQGARRTEAFF
>-|TRBJ2-1|-|TRBV5-1
TGCGCCAGCAGCTCGAGGACAGCGGACTCCTACAATGAGCAGTTCTTC
CASSSRTADSYNEQFF
>-|TRBJ2-3|-|TRBV19
TGTGCCAGTAGTCCAATCGACACCACAGATACGCAGTATTTT
CASSPIDTTDTQYF
>TRBD1|TRBJ1-1|-|TRBV10-2
TGCGCCAGCGGGGACAGCGCCAACACTGAAGCTTTCTTT
CASGDSANTEAFF
>-|TRBJ1-2|-|TRBV5-1
TGCGCCAGCAGCTTGGACGGAAGTTATAACTATGGCTACACCTTC
CASSLDGSYNYGYTF
>-|TRBJ1-3|-|TRBV6-1
TGTGCCAGTCTATATGGAGGAGGGTCCGGAAACACCATATATTTT
CASLYGGGSGNTIYF
>TRBD2|TRBJ2-3|-|TRBV11-3
TGTGCCAGCAGCTTAGACGGACTAGCGGCCAGCACAGATACGCAGTATTTT
CASSLDGLAASTDTQYF
>-|TRBJ2-6|-|TRBV4-1
TGCGCCAGCAGCCAAGATCTGTCCAGCTCTGGGGCCAACGTCCTGACTTTC
CASSQDLSSSGANVLTF